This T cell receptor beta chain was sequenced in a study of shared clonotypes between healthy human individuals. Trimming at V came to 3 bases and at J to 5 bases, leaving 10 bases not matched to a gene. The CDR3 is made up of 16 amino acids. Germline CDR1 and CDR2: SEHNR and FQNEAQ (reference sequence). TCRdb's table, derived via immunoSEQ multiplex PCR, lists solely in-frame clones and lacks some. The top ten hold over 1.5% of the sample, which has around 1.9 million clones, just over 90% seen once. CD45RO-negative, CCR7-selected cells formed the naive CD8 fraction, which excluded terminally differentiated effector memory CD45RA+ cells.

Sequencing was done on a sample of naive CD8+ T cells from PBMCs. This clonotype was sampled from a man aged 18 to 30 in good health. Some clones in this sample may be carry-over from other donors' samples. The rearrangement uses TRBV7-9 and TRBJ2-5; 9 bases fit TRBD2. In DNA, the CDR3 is TGTGCCAGCAGCTTCGTATCGCGGGAGGGCCATGAGACCCAGTACTTC. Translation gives CASSFVSREGHETQYF.